A single sample is the source of the 32 T cell receptor beta chains below, sequenced in a study of T cell responses to AZD1222 COVID-19 vaccine. The repertoire was sequenced with immunoSEQ multiplex PCR; TCRdb's copy has only in-frame clones and lacks some. The data hold some 96,000 clones, with about 87% observed a single time. Sequencing was performed on peripheral blood, taken on day 0 of AZD1222 vaccination. These receptors were taken from an adult in good health.

The J gene is TRBJ2-5, the V gene TRBV4-3, with D perhaps matching TRBD1 or TRBD2 (5 bases each). Trimming took off 0 bases at V and 6 bases at J, with 11 bases between the two ends. The CDR3 sequence is 14 residues long. CDR1 is LGHNA and CDR2 is YSLEER in the germline V gene. CDR3 amino acids: CASSQDEGLQTQYF. The CDR3 region has the DNA TGCGCCAGCAGCCAAGACGAGGGGTTGCAGACCCAGTACTTC.

In this sample, this clone turned up a few times. V gene TRBV7-2 combines with J gene TRBJ2-7, with 12 positions matching TRBD1. Looked up from germline, CDR1 is SGHTA and CDR2 is FQGNSA. The CDR3 extends over 15 amino acids. The J segment lost 5 bases and the V segment lost 4 bases, leaving 6 bases of the junction unmatched. DNA of the CDR3: TGTGCCAGCAGCTCCGTGGGACAGGGGGCGGACGAGCAGTACTTC. Its translation is CASSSVGQGADEQYF.

The CDR3 DNA sequence: TGTGCCTGGAGTGCCCCTGCAGGGACCTACGAGCAGTACTTC. Its translation: CAWSAPAGTYEQYF. This chain links TRBV30 with TRBJ2-7; D is possibly TRBD1 (5 bases). The CDR3 is made up of 14 amino acids. The V end was cut by 1 base, the J end by 2 bases, with 12 bases between. Germline assignment: CDR1 GTSNPN and CDR2 SVGIG (reference sequence).

This clone was seen a single time. The chain links TRBV5-1 to TRBJ2-2; D may match TRBD1 or TRBD2 (5 bases each). The CDR3 is made up of 16 amino acids. Germline V gene data show CDR1 as SGHRS and CDR2 as YFSETQ. V was shortened by 0 bases and J by 3 bases, with 12 bases between the two germline ends. This CDR3 is CASSLEAGSDTGELFF. The CDR3 DNA reads TGCGCCAGCAGCTTGGAGGCAGGGAGCGACACCGGGGAGCTGTTTTTT. Using reference TRBV5-1 and TRBJ2-2 for the parts outside the CDR3, the full variable domain is KAGVTQTPRYLIKTRGQQVTLSCSPISGHRSVSWYQQTPGQGLQFLFEYFSETQRNKGNFPGRFSGRQFSNSRSEMNVSTLELGDSALYLCASSLEAGSDTGELFFGEGSRLTVL.

In the case of this clone: The junction shows a germline mismatch at one end, possibly a read error. This rearrangement joins TRBV2 to TRBJ1-2; 8 bases align to TRBD1. The germline CDR1 and CDR2 sequences are SNHLY and FYNNEI. The CDR3 consists of 11 residues. The CDR3 protein is CASRSYDRGYF. CDR3 sequence (DNA): TGTGCCAGCAGATCTTACGACAGGGGCTACTTC.

This clone was seen once. The rearrangement uses TRBV6-5 and TRBJ2-2, with D possibly TRBD1 on 6 matching bases. Trimming took 6 bases from V and 3 from J, leaving 11 bases between them. CDR3 length: 14 amino acids. Germline-derived CDR1 and CDR2 are MNHEY and SVGAGI. This chain's CDR3 is CASRFRGDTGELFF. CDR3 in DNA: TGTGCCAGCAGGTTCAGGGGAGACACCGGGGAGCTGTTTTTT.

V and J are TRBV7-7 and TRBJ2-5; TRBD1 is a possible D gene (6 bases). This CDR3 has 17 residues. The germline V and J ends were trimmed by 6 bases and 3 bases, with 23 bases remaining between them. The germline gives CDR1 SSHAT, CDR2 FNYEAQ (reference sequence). The CDR3 protein is CASSSRPKGPGEETQYF. The CDR3 DNA follows: TGTGCCAGCAGTTCAAGACCCAAGGGACCAGGGGAAGAGACCCAGTACTTC.

The chain combines TRBV10-1 with TRBJ2-7; D gene ambiguous. The CDR3 contains 14 residues. Trimming shortened V by 6 bases and J by 7 bases, and 19 bases separated the two germline ends. The V gene's germline CDR1 is WNHNN and CDR2 SYGVQD (reference sequence). The CDR3 coding sequence is TGCGCCAGCAGCAGTTCAGCGAGAAGGTGGGAGCAGTACTTC. It codes for CASSSSARRWEQYF.

The chain recombines TRBV29-1 with TRBJ2-5; TRBD2 agrees at 9 bases. The junction had 8 bases not matched to a gene; V was cut back by 4 bases and J by 2 bases. The CDR3 has 15 residues. Germline V gives CDR1 SQVTM, CDR2 ANQGSEA. The CDR3, as DNA: TGCAGCGTTGGAGGGAGCGGGAGGAGGCAAGAGACCCAGTACTTC. It specifies CSVGGSGRRQETQYF.

The gene calls are TRBV9 and TRBJ2-5; 13 bases are shared with TRBD2. Germline assignment: CDR1 SGDLS and CDR2 YYNGEE. The CDR3 consists of 17 residues. V was pared by 4 bases and J by 5 bases, with 11 bases of the junction left unmatched. The CDR3 region is CASSLRTSGGPGETQYF. CDR3 coding DNA: TGTGCCAGCAGCTTACGGACTAGCGGGGGTCCCGGGGAGACCCAGTACTTC.

The chain carries TRBV19 and TRBJ1-1, with D perhaps matching TRBD1 (6 bases). This CDR3 is built from 14 residues. Germline V CDR1 and CDR2: LNHDA, SQIVND (reference sequence). Trimming shortened V by 3 bases and J by 5 bases, and 13 bases separated the two germline ends. The CDR3 region is CASSMWGRETEAFF. The CDR3, as DNA: TGTGCCAGTAGTATGTGGGGGCGCGAGACTGAAGCTTTCTTT.

The chain combines TRBV4-1 with TRBJ1-5, with TRBD1 matching over 7 bases. This CDR3 is 15 amino acids long. V was pared by 4 bases and J by 7 bases, with 10 bases of the junction left unmatched. The V gene's germline CDR1 is MGHRA and CDR2 YSYEKL. CDR3 amino acids: CASSPLGGGEQPQHF. In DNA, the CDR3 is TGCGCCAGCAGCCCCCTCGGAGGGGGCGAACAGCCCCAGCATTTT.

The rearrangement uses TRBV30 and TRBJ1-4; 7 bases fit TRBD1. Trimming removed 2 bases from V and 0 bases from J; junction bases left unmatched: 9. Germline assignment: CDR1 GTSNPN and CDR2 SVGIG (reference sequence). There are 17 residues in the CDR3. This chain's CDR3 is CAWSHRDRFATNEKLFF. In DNA, the CDR3 is TGTGCCTGGAGTCACCGGGACAGATTTGCAACTAATGAAAAACTGTTTTTT.

The rearrangement joins TRBV7-2 to TRBJ1-5, with D tentatively TRBD1 (5 bases). CDR1 and CDR2 from the germline V gene are SGHTA and FQGNSA. V was clipped by 3 bases and J by 4 bases, with 10 bases between them. The CDR3 runs to 14 residues. The CDR3 nucleotides read TGTGCCAGCAGCTTGGAGGGGCGAAATCAGCCCCAGCATTTT. Its translation: CASSLEGRNQPQHF.

V gene TRBV12-5 combines with J gene TRBJ1-2, with a tentative D call TRBD1 (6 bases). CDR1 and CDR2 (germline): LGHNT, FRNRAP. This CDR3 region has 13 residues. The V gene lost 1 base and the J gene lost 8 bases, with 11 bases spanning the gap. DNA for the CDR3: TGTGCTAGTGGTTTGGGGGGGCGATTGGGCTACACCTTC. Its translation: CASGLGGRLGYTF.

The V call is TRBV28, the J call TRBJ2-3; D is perhaps TRBD2 (6 bases). CDR1 and CDR2 (germline): MDHEN, SYDVKM. The CDR3 length is 14 residues. Trimming stripped 2 bases from V and 4 bases from J, with 10 bases between. The CDR3 DNA reads as TGTGCCAGCAGTTTAGGGGGGAATCCAGATACGCAGTATTTT. Translating it yields CASSLGGNPDTQYF.

The chain has TRBV4-1 and TRBJ2-6, with TRBD1 matching over 7 bases. The CDR3 has 17 amino acids. The V gene's germline CDR1 is MGHRA and CDR2 YSYEKL. V lost 1 base and J lost 4; bases outside the gene matches: 7. Written as DNA, the CDR3 is TGCGCCAGCAGCCAAGCACCACAGGGGTCCGGGGCCAACGTCCTGACTTTC. Residues: CASSQAPQGSGANVLTF.

The V call is TRBV7-9, the J call TRBJ2-5; no clear D. The CDR3 extends over 11 amino acids. Germline values: CDR1 SEHNR, CDR2 FQNEAQ (reference sequence). Trimming removed 5 bases at V and 5 bases at J, with 6 bases between. Here the CDR3 DNA reads TGTGCCAGCAGCCAGATGGAGACCCAGTACTTC. Its protein is CASSQMETQYF.

This clone was seen once. V and J are TRBV25-1 and TRBJ1-1; tentatively, D is TRBD1 (5 bases). Trimming took 3 bases from V and 3 from J, leaving 8 bases between them. This CDR3 is 13 amino acids long. CDR1 and CDR2 from the germline V gene are MGHDK and SYGVNS. CDR3 amino acids: CASSDRGDTEAFF. The CDR3 DNA sequence: TGTGCCAGCAGTGACCGGGGGGACACTGAAGCTTTCTTT.

V usage is TRBV7-3 and J usage is TRBJ1-6; the match to TRBD1 covers 8 bases. From germline, CDR1 is SGHTA and CDR2 FQGTGA. CDR3 size: 20 residues. The V segment lost 3 bases and the J segment 0 bases; nucleotides outside the gene matches: 13. The CDR3 is CASSFSAPGQASSYNSPLHF. As DNA, the CDR3 is TGTGCCAGCAGCTTCTCGGCTCCGGGACAGGCTAGCTCCTATAATTCACCCCTCCACTTT.

This clone has a single count. The V call is TRBV4-2, the J call TRBJ1-5, with D possibly TRBD1 on 6 matching bases. The CDR3 consists of 17 residues. Germline CDR1 LGHNA, CDR2 YNFKEQ. V lost 1 base and J 4 bases, leaving 17 bases between the germline ends. In DNA form, the CDR3 reads TGTGCCAGCAGCCAAGTGGACCACAGGGATAGGAATCAGCCCCAGCATTTT. Amino acid sequence: CASSQVDHRDRNQPQHF.

The chain joins TRBV4-1 to TRBJ1-5; D is undetermined. CDR1 and CDR2 (germline): MGHRA, YSYEKL. The CDR3 is 17 amino acids. V was trimmed by 3 bases and J by 0 bases, leaving 15 bases between them. CDR3: CASSQRGGKDSNQPQHF. The CDR3 coding sequence is TGCGCCAGCAGCCAGCGGGGAGGGAAAGATAGCAATCAGCCCCAGCATTTT.

The V call is TRBV2, the J call TRBJ2-1; D is tentatively TRBD1 or TRBD2 (5 bases each). CDR3 size: 15 residues. Trimming pared 4 bases from V and 5 bases from J, leaving 15 bases between. Germline loops: CDR1 SNHLY, CDR2 FYNNEI. The CDR3: CASSGGPGADNEQFF. The CDR3 nucleotides read TGTGCCAGCAGTGGGGGACCCGGGGCCGACAATGAGCAGTTCTTC.

The CDR3 protein is CASSLSWEGGQEQFF. CDR3 nucleotide sequence: TGTGCCAGCAGCTTATCTTGGGAGGGAGGTCAAGAGCAGTTCTTC. The chain has TRBV11-2 and TRBJ2-1; 7 bases map to TRBD2. Trimming removed 2 bases from V and 10 bases from J; junction bases left unmatched: 11. The CDR3 runs to 15 residues. The germline V gene encodes CDR1 SGHAT and CDR2 FQNNGV.

The chain has TRBV6-6 and TRBJ2-7; TRBD2 matches 11 bases. CDR1 and CDR2 (germline): MNHNY, SVGAGI (reference sequence). The junction had 16 bases not matched to a gene; V was cut back by 5 bases and J by 4 bases. This CDR3 is 18 amino acids long. The CDR3 nucleotides are TGTGCCAGCAGTCGACAGGGGAGGCTAGCGGGAGGAATGTACGAGCAGTACTTC. Translated, it gives CASSRQGRLAGGMYEQYF.

The V gene is TRBV10-3, the J gene TRBJ1-6; D remains ambiguous. The CDR3 is 13 residues long. The ends were cut back, 0 bases at V and 9 bases at J, with 6 bases in the middle. From germline, CDR1 is ENHRY and CDR2 SYGVKD. The CDR3: CAISESLASPLHF. For the CDR3, the DNA is TGTGCCATCAGTGAGTCTCTGGCTTCACCCCTCCACTTT.

The gene calls are TRBV30 and TRBJ1-5; D is unresolved. The germline V gene encodes CDR1 GTSNPN and CDR2 SVGIG (reference sequence). This CDR3 is 13 amino acids long. V gave up 7 bases and J gave up 5 bases, with 15 bases separating them. As DNA, the CDR3 is TGTGCCTTCGGACTGGAGGGATATCAGCCCCAGCATTTT. This translates into CAFGLEGYQPQHF.

The rearrangement joins TRBV7-9 to TRBJ1-3, with D uncertain. Trimming shortened V by 5 bases and J by 0 bases, and 14 bases separated the two germline ends. This CDR3 region has 16 residues. From germline, CDR1 is SEHNR and CDR2 FQNEAQ (reference sequence). As DNA, the CDR3 is TGTGCCAGCAGCCCCCCCCGTGCAACCTCTGGAAACACCATATATTTT. Protein sequence: CASSPPRATSGNTIYF. Based on the CDR3 plus reference TRBV7-9 and TRBJ1-3, the full variable domain is DTGVSQNPRHKITKRGQNVTFRCDPISEHNRLYWYRQTLGQGPEFLTYFQNEAQLEKSRLLSDRFSAERPKGSFSTLEIQRTEQGDSAMYLCASSPPRATSGNTIYFGEGSWLTVV.

This clone turned up a few times. V usage is TRBV19 and J usage is TRBJ2-7; TRBD2 might be the D (6 bases). Germline CDR1 reads LNHDA; CDR2 reads SQIVND (reference sequence). V lost 6 bases and J 3 bases, leaving 12 bases between the germline ends. The CDR3 is 13 residues long. The CDR3: CASSRRDLYEQYF. CDR3 coding DNA: TGTGCCAGTAGCAGGCGGGATCTCTACGAGCAGTACTTC.

The DNA for the CDR3 is TGTGCCAGCAGCTTCGGCGGTAACTATGGCTACACCTTC. This codes for CASSFGGNYGYTF. The chain combines TRBV7-2 with TRBJ1-2, with D hard to call. The germline V gene encodes CDR1 SGHTA and CDR2 FQGNSA. This CDR3 comprises 13 residues. V was pared by 3 bases and J by 1 base, with 6 bases between.

This chain joins TRBV7-6 and TRBJ1-2; 8 bases align to TRBD1. Per the germline V gene, CDR1 is SGHVS and CDR2 is FNYEAQ. CDR3 length: 16 amino acids. V trimming: 3 bases; J trimming: 4 bases; junction bases outside the gene matches: 10. CDR3 DNA sequence: TGTGCCAGCAGCTTGGAAGTCACAGGGGGGTTCTATGGCTACACCTTC. Protein: CASSLEVTGGFYGYTF.

V is TRBV27 and J is TRBJ1-5; perhaps TRBD1 as D (5 bases). The CDR3 is made up of 13 amino acids. The V gene's germline CDR1 is MNHEY and CDR2 SMNVEV (reference sequence). The V end was cut by 6 bases, the J end by 6 bases, with 12 bases between. The CDR3 nucleotides are TGTGCCAGCAGCAGGGACTCAGGTCAGCCCCAGCATTTT. It yields the protein CASSRDSGQPQHF.